What follows are 25 T cell receptor beta chains derived from one specimen sequenced in a study of technical replicates of blood from several donors. The data were produced by immunoSEQ multiplex PCR, yet TCRdb's version contains in-frame clones alone and is incomplete. This sample yields roughly 93,000 clones, of which 95% are seen a single time; roughly 0.28% belongs to the top ten. The sample taken for sequencing was T cells isolated from PBMCs. All receptors come from a human donor in good health.

The rearrangement links TRBV11-3 to TRBJ2-7; 7 positions match TRBD2. The CDR3 consists of 12 residues. The germline V gene has CDR1 SGHNT and CDR2 YENEEA. Trimming removed 5 bases from V and 9 bases from J; junction bases left unmatched: 7. The CDR3 DNA sequence: TGTGCCAGCAGCACTAAGGCTAGCGGGCAGTACTTC. Translating it yields CASSTKASGQYF.

The rearrangement uses TRBV7-9 and TRBJ2-7, with TRBD2 as a possible D gene (7 bases). Germline V gene sequence: CDR1 SEHNR, CDR2 FQNEAQ (reference sequence). The CDR3 contains 16 residues. V gave up 5 bases and J gave up 1 base, with 18 bases separating them. The CDR3 bases are TGTGCCAGCAGCAACATGGCAGGGGACTATTCCTACGAGCAGTACTTC. This sequence encodes CASSNMAGDYSYEQYF. Combining the CDR3 with reference TRBV7-9 and TRBJ2-7 gives the whole variable domain DTGVSQNPRHKITKRGQNVTFRCDPISEHNRLYWYRQTLGQGPEFLTYFQNEAQLEKSRLLSDRFSAERPKGSFSTLEIQRTEQGDSAMYLCASSNMAGDYSYEQYFGPGTRLTVT.

This clone was seen once. The CDR3 sequence: CATSRDSVNEQFF. The CDR3 region has the DNA TGTGCCACCAGCAGAGATAGTGTAAATGAGCAGTTCTTC. V gene TRBV15 combines with J gene TRBJ2-1; D is undetermined. Germline V gene sequence: CDR1 LNHNV, CDR2 YYDKDF (reference sequence). Trimming left V 0 bases short and J 7 bases short, with 7 bases between. The CDR3 has 13 residues.

The genes are TRBV12-5 and TRBJ2-1; D remains ambiguous. The V end was cut by 3 bases, the J end by 11 bases, with 11 bases between. Germline CDR1 LGHNT, CDR2 FRNRAP. The CDR3 consists of 12 residues. Here the CDR3 DNA reads TGTGCTAGTGGTTTAACCGTACTACAGCAGTTCTTC. Its protein is CASGLTVLQQFF.

The chain uses TRBV5-5 and TRBJ1-2, with D possibly TRBD1 on 6 matching bases. This CDR3 contains 14 residues. Trimming left V 1 base short and J 3 bases short, with 10 bases between. Germline lookup yields CDR1 SGHKS and CDR2 YYEKEE (reference sequence). The CDR3 region is CASSLLQGYYGYTF. CDR3 sequence (DNA): TGTGCCAGCAGCTTGCTCCAGGGGTACTATGGCTACACCTTC.

J is TRBJ2-7 and V is TRBV19, with 10 bases matching TRBD2. Per the germline V gene, CDR1 is LNHDA and CDR2 is SQIVND (reference sequence). The length of the CDR3 is 14 residues. V lost 2 bases to trimming and J lost 5 bases; unmatched junction nucleotides: 3. DNA of the CDR3: TGTGCCAGTAGTATACTAGCGGGAGTAAACGAGCAGTACTTC. It yields the protein CASSILAGVNEQYF.

J is TRBJ1-2 and V is TRBV13; 10 positions match TRBD1. The trim removed 7 bases at V and 4 bases at J, leaving 18 bases unmatched. CDR3 size: 18 residues. Per the germline V gene, CDR1 is PRHDT and CDR2 is FYEKMQ (reference sequence). Here the CDR3 DNA reads TGTGCCAGCATCTCCGAACGGGACAGGGGTTCGCTCGGCTATGGCTACACCTTC. It translates to CASISERDRGSLGYGYTF.

This rearrangement joins TRBV9 to TRBJ1-2, with a possible D match to TRBD1 (5 bases). The V gene's germline CDR1 is SGDLS and CDR2 YYNGEE. Trimming left V 3 bases short and J 0 bases short, with 15 bases between. This CDR3 has 16 residues. CDR3 amino acids: CASSALADTANYGYTF. Here the CDR3 DNA reads TGTGCCAGCAGCGCTCTGGCGGACACCGCTAACTATGGCTACACCTTC.

The chain links TRBV14 to TRBJ2-1, with a weak D call TRBD1 (5 bases). Between the trimmed V and J ends, which lost 4 bases and 8 bases, there was a span of 21 bases. CDR1 is SGHDN and CDR2 is FVKESK in the germline V gene. This CDR3 has 16 amino acids. The CDR3 protein is CASSLVRTGTWDEQFF. DNA of the CDR3: TGTGCCAGCAGCCTTGTCAGAACAGGAACGTGGGATGAGCAGTTCTTC.

The chain couples TRBV11-2 to TRBJ1-2; 9 bases agree with TRBD1. Trimming removed 4 bases from V and 3 bases from J; junction bases left unmatched: 6. CDR3 length: 15 residues. Germline values: CDR1 SGHAT, CDR2 FQNNGV. The CDR3 region is CASSSQGQGHYGYTF. The CDR3 DNA is TGTGCCAGCAGCTCTCAGGGACAGGGCCACTATGGCTACACCTTC.

This chain uses TRBV7-9 with TRBJ2-3; D is perhaps TRBD1 (5 bases). The CDR3 extends over 16 amino acids. Trimming stripped 1 base from V and 0 bases from J, with 11 bases between. CDR1 and CDR2 from the germline V gene are SEHNR and FQNEAQ (reference sequence). CDR3 amino acids: CASSLGRTTSTDTQYF. CDR3 nucleotide sequence: TGTGCCAGCAGCTTAGGAAGGACAACTAGCACAGATACGCAGTATTTT.

The chain employs TRBV27 and TRBJ2-1; 11 bases match TRBD1. The germline V gene encodes CDR1 MNHEY and CDR2 SMNVEV (reference sequence). The CDR3 consists of 15 residues. The V gene end was trimmed by 2 bases and the J gene end by 7 bases; junction bases not matched to a gene: 4. CDR3 in amino acids: CASSLVGQGVNEQFF. DNA for the CDR3: TGTGCCAGCAGTTTAGTGGGACAGGGGGTTAATGAGCAGTTCTTC.

This clone has a handful of counts. This chain connects TRBV7-6 to TRBJ2-1; 8 bases match TRBD1. The CDR3 loop spans 14 amino acids. Germline CDR1 reads SGHVS; CDR2 reads FNYEAQ. J gave up 4 bases and V 7 bases, and 6 bases lay outside the gene matches. Here the CDR3 DNA reads TGTGCCAGCACGCCCGGGGACAGGTACAATGAGCAGTTCTTC. Its protein is CASTPGDRYNEQFF.

Only one count was recorded for this clone. The V call is TRBV13, the J call TRBJ2-1; 10 nucleotides align to TRBD1. CDR3 size: 16 residues. V was clipped by 0 bases and J by 4 bases; unmatched bases: 3. The germline V gene encodes CDR1 PRHDT and CDR2 FYEKMQ (reference sequence). CDR3 in amino acids: CASSLGGQGTYNEQFF. The CDR3 DNA follows: TGTGCCAGCAGCTTAGGGGGACAGGGGACTTACAATGAGCAGTTCTTC.

The DNA for the CDR3 is TGTGCCAGTAACGAGGGATTGAGCACAGATACGCAGTATTTT. Translated: CASNEGLSTDTQYF. V and J are TRBV19 and TRBJ2-3; a possible D gene is TRBD2 (5 bases). Germline values: CDR1 LNHDA, CDR2 SQIVND (reference sequence). V gave up 7 bases and J gave up 0 bases, with 11 bases separating them. The CDR3 is 14 amino acids.

This chain links TRBV2 with TRBJ2-6, with 7 bases fitting TRBD1. V was clipped by 6 bases and J by 0 bases; unmatched bases: 5. The CDR3 loop spans 16 amino acids. Germline V gene data show CDR1 as SNHLY and CDR2 as FYNNEI. The CDR3 is CASRDRHFSGANVLTF. Written as DNA, the CDR3 is TGTGCCAGCAGGGACAGGCACTTCTCTGGGGCCAACGTCCTGACTTTC.

V usage is TRBV2 and J usage is TRBJ2-7; TRBD1 aligns across 8 bases. Germline V gene lookup returns CDR1 SNHLY and CDR2 FYNNEI. With 4 bases clipped from V and 2 bases from J, the junction kept 4 bases outside the gene matches. The CDR3 covers 14 residues. The CDR3 protein is CASSGGQVPYEQYF. DNA for the CDR3: TGTGCCAGCAGTGGGGGACAGGTACCCTACGAGCAGTACTTC.

The J gene is TRBJ2-5, the V gene TRBV10-3; TRBD2 agrees at 12 bases. J lost 5 bases, V lost 5 bases, and 6 bases had no gene match. From germline, CDR1 is ENHRY and CDR2 SYGVKD. CDR3 size: 15 residues. In DNA, the CDR3 is TGTGCCATCAGTCCTGGACTAGCGGGACGGGAGACCCAGTACTTC. It codes for CAISPGLAGRETQYF.

This sequence joins TRBV19 and TRBJ2-3; a weak D match, TRBD2 (6 bases). The germline V and J ends were trimmed by 9 bases and 0 bases, with 16 bases remaining between them. CDR1 is LNHDA and CDR2 is SQIVND in the germline V gene (reference sequence). The CDR3 has 15 amino acids. CDR3 in DNA: TGTGCCAGCAATCCCCGGGCGGGAAGCACAGATACGCAGTATTTT. Translating gives CASNPRAGSTDTQYF. The full variable domain, completed using reference TRBV19 and TRBJ2-3, is DGGITQSPKYLFRKEGQNVTLSCEQNLNHDAMYWYRQDPGQGLRLIYYSQIVNDFQKGDIAEGYSVSREKKESFPLTVTSAQKNPTAFYLCASNPRAGSTDTQYFGPGTRLTVL.

This clone was observed once. The gene calls are TRBV9 and TRBJ1-2; D uncertain. The germline gives CDR1 SGDLS, CDR2 YYNGEE. The CDR3 runs 13 residues. The V end was cut by 0 bases, the J end by 1 base, with 4 bases between. The CDR3 protein is CASSVVSNYGYTF. The CDR3 nucleotides read TGTGCCAGCAGCGTAGTTAGTAACTATGGCTACACCTTC.

The chain is built from TRBV7-8 and TRBJ1-1, with 7 bases identical to TRBD1. CDR1 and CDR2 (germline): SGHVS, FQNEAQ. With 5 bases clipped from V and 7 bases from J, the junction kept 13 bases outside the gene matches. This CDR3 contains 15 residues. CDR3 nucleotides: TGTGCCAGCAGCCCAAGGCCTACAGGGGTCGGTGAAGCTTTCTTT. This encodes CASSPRPTGVGEAFF.

The rearrangement joins TRBV2 to TRBJ2-7; 7 positions match TRBD2. Germline CDR1 is SNHLY and CDR2 is FYNNEI. The CDR3 covers 14 residues. The V gene end was trimmed by 7 bases and the J gene end by 7 bases; junction bases not matched to a gene: 13. The CDR3 region has the DNA TGTGCCAGCAATAGGCCGGGAGGAGTGTGGGAGCAGTACTTC. This encodes CASNRPGGVWEQYF.

The gene calls are TRBV6-5 and TRBJ2-5; 10 nucleotides align to TRBD1. Trimming took 6 bases from V and 5 from J; bases not matched to a gene: 9. The CDR3 covers 15 residues. Germline CDR1 and CDR2: MNHEY and SVGAGI. The CDR3 loop is CASRPGQGFMETQYF. The CDR3 DNA reads TGTGCCAGCAGACCGGGACAGGGGTTCATGGAGACCCAGTACTTC.

The rearrangement links TRBV5-1 to TRBJ1-2; D gene ambiguous. Per germline, CDR1 SGHRS and CDR2 YFSETQ. V was cut by 0 bases and J by 4 bases, with 7 bases left in between. CDR3 length: 13 amino acids. The CDR3 loop reads CASSLDPVYGYTF. Here the CDR3 DNA reads TGCGCCAGCAGCTTGGACCCGGTCTATGGCTACACCTTC.

This clone was seen a single time. This chain connects TRBV19 to TRBJ1-5; TRBD1 might be the D (6 bases). The length of the CDR3 is 15 residues. V dropped 1 base and J dropped 4 bases, with 11 bases sitting between them. Per the germline V gene, CDR1 is LNHDA and CDR2 is SQIVND (reference sequence). The CDR3 region has the DNA TGTGCCAGTAGTATAGGACAGGAATGGAATCAGCCCCAGCATTTT. Residues: CASSIGQEWNQPQHF.